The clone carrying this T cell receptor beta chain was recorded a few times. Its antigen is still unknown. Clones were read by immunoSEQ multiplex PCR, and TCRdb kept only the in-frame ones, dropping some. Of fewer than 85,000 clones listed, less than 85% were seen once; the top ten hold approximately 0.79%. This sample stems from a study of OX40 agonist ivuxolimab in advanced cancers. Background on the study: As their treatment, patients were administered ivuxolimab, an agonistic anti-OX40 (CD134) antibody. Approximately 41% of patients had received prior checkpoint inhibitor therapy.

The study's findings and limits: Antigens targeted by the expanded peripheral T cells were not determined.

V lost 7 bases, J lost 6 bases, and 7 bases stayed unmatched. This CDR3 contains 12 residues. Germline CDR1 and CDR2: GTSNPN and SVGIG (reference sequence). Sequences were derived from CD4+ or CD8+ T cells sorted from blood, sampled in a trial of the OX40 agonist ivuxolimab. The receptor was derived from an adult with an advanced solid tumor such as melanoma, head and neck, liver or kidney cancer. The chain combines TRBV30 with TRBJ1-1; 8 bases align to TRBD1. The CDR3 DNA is TGTGCCTCATCACAGGGGGGACCTGAAGCTTTCTTT. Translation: CASSQGGPEAFF.